This record looks at one TCR beta chain sequence and its context. Its target antigen remains unknown. Per-base qualities were not stored, and no clone one base away is much larger. Per the germline V gene, SNHLY is the CDR1 and FYNNEI is the CDR2. Reading from cysteine to phenylalanine, the CDR3 counts 13 amino acids. The entry retains the CDR3 DNA only, 39 bases that are in frame from base 1. Ends trimmed: V by 6 bases, J by 6 bases; bases unmatched to a gene: 6. A case-control design nested within a healthcare worker cohort in London, UK, was used, with weekly nasopharyngeal swab PCR tests and blood sampling performed. Healthcare workers were enrolled in the week of the UK lockdown, from 23 to 31 March 2020, and were followed every week for up to roughly 16 weeks. The data were obtained in a study of early T cells in non-severe SARS-CoV-2 infection (dated by TCRdb to 2020 to 2022). As for the study more broadly: Bulk RNA from unsorted whole blood was used for TCR sequencing, so alpha and beta chains could not be paired. Broad study findings and their caveats: VDJdb matching was skewed toward anti-spike CD8 responses and likely underestimated virus-specific expansions by missing private and CD4 specificities.

The method was 5' RACE. The data were produced on a NextSeq 500. The TCR library protocol attached unique molecular identifiers to individual cDNA molecules to correct for sequencing error and PCR bias. Both TCR alpha and beta chains were sequenced, and tight co-correlation was observed between alpha and beta sequence abundances in each sample. Processing in the source paper ran as follows. V gene, J gene and CDR3 annotation of TCR sequences was performed with Decombinator V4. TCRs were defined as expanded if a significant change between any two time points was detected under a Poisson model with p below 0.0001. TCR abundances were normalised to the total number of TCRs sequenced per sample and expressed as counts per million. TRAV1-2 paired with TRAJ12, TRAJ20 or TRAJ33 defined MAIT TCRs, while TRAV10 paired with TRAJ18 defined iNKT TCRs. VDJdb, accessed 1 November 2021, was searched for CMV, EBV and SARS-CoV-2 annotated TCRs, excluding TCRs annotated for multiple antigens. In-frame beta chains were kept once TCRdb had trimmed the public reads at Q25 with fastp and called clones with MiXCR. Here each entry gathers all rows of one CDR3 protein and keeps the most common genes and DNA. V and J calls and clone size were set by TCRdb, not the authors. The sample has 30,000 or so distinct CDR3 sequences on record, around 4% of them singletons. The ten top clones hold 7.5% to 9% of the sample.

The sequence came from an adult who was a healthcare worker with PCR-confirmed SARS-CoV-2 infection or an uninfected control (not recorded which). Recombination joined TRBV2 with TRBJ1-2; TRBD1 agrees with 8 junctional bases. Sequenced material: whole blood. In nucleotides, the sequence is TGTGCCAGCAGGACAGGGGAAAAGGATGGCTACACCTTC. It encodes CASRTGEKDGYTF.